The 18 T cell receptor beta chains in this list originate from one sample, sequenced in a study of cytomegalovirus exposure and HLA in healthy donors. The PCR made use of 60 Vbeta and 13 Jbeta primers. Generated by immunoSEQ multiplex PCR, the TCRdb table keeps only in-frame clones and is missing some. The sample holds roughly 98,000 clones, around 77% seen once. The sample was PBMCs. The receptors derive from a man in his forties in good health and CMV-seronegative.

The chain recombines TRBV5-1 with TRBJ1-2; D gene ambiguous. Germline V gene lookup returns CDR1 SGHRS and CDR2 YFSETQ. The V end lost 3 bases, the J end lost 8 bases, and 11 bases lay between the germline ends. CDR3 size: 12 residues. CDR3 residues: CASSSDYGGYTF. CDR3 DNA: TGCGCCAGCAGCTCCGACTACGGGGGCTACACCTTC. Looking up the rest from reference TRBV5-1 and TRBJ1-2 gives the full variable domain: KAGVTQTPRYLIKTRGQQVTLSCSPISGHRSVSWYQQTPGQGLQFLFEYFSETQRNKGNFPGRFSGRQFSNSRSEMNVSTLELGDSALYLCASSSDYGGYTFGSGTRLTVV.

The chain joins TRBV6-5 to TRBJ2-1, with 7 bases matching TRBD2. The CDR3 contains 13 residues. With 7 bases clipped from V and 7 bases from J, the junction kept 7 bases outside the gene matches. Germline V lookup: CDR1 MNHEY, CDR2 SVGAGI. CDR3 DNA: TGTGCCAGCAAGGCGGGAGAAGGAAATGAGCAGTTCTTC. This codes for CASKAGEGNEQFF.

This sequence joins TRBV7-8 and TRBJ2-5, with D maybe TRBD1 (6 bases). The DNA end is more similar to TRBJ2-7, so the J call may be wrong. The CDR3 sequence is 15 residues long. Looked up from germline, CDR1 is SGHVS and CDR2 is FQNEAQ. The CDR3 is CASSLEQGLSYEQYF. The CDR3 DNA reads TGTGCCAGCAGCTTAGAACAGGGCCTATCCTACGAGCAGTACTTC.

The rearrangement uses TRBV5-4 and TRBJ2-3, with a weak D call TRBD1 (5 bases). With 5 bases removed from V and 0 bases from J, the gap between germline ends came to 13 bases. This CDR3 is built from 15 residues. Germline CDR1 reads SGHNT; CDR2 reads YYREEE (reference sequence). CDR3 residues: CASSSGQLSTDTQYF. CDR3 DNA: TGTGCCAGCAGTTCAGGACAACTTAGCACAGATACGCAGTATTTT.

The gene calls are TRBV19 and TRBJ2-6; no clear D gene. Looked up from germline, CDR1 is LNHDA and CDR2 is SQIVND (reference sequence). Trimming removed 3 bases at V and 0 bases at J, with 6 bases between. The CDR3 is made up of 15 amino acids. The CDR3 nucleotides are TGTGCCAGTAGTATTAAAAACTCTGGGGCCAACGTCCTGACTTTC. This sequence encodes CASSIKNSGANVLTF.

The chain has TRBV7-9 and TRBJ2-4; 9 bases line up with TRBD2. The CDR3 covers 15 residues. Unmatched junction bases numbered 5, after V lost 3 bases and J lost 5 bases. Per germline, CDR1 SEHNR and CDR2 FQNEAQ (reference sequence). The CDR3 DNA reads TGTGCCAGCAGCTTCGCGGGAGGGTCTGAAAACATTCAGTACTTC. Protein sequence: CASSFAGGSENIQYF.

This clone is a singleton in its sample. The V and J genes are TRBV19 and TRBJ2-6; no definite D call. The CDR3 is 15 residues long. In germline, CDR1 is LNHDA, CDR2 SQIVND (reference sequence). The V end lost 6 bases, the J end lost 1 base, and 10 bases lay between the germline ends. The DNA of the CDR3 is TGTGCCAGTAGCCCTACTTTATCTGGGGCCAACGTCCTGACTTTC. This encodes CASSPTLSGANVLTF.

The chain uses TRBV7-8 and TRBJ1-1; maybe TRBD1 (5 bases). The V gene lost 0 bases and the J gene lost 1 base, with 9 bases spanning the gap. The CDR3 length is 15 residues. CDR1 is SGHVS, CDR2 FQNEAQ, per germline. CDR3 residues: CASSLAGTPNTEAFF. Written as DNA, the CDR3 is TGTGCCAGCAGCTTAGCCGGGACTCCGAACACTGAAGCTTTCTTT.

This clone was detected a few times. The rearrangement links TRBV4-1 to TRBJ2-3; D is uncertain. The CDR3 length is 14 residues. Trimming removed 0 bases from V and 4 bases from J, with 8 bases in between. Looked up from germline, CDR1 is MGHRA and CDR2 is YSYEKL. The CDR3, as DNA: TGCGCCAGCAGCCAAGATCAGGCAGCAGATACGCAGTATTTT. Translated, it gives CASSQDQAADTQYF.

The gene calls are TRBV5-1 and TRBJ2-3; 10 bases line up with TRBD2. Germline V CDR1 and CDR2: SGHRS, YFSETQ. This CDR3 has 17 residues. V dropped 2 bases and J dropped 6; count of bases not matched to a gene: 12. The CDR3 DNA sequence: TGCGCCAGCAGCTTAGCAAGTGGGGGACTAGCGTCCGATACGCAGTATTTT. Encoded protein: CASSLASGGLASDTQYF.

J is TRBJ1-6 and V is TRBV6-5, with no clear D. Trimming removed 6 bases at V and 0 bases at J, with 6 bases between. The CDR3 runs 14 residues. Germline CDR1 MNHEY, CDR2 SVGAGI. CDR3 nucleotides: TGTGCCAGCAGACAGAACTCCTATAATTCACCCCTCCACTTT. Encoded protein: CASRQNSYNSPLHF.

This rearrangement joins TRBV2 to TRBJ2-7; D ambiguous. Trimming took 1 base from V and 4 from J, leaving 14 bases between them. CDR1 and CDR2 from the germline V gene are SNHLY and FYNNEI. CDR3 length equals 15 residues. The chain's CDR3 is CASSEGYLDPYEQYF. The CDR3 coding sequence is TGTGCCAGCAGTGAAGGGTACCTAGATCCGTACGAGCAGTACTTC.

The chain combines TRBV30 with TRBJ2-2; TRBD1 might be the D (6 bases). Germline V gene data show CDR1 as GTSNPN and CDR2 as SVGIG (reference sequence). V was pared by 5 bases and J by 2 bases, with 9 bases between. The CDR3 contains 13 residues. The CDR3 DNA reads TGTGCCTGGGGGGGCTCCAACACCGGGGAGCTGTTTTTT. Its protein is CAWGGSNTGELFF.

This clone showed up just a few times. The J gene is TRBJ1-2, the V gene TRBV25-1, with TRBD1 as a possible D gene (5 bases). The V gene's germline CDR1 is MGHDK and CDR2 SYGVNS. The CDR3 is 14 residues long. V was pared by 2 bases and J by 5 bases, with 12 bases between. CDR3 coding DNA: TGTGCCAGCAGTGAAGTAGGGGCAGGGTATGGCTACACCTTC. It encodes CASSEVGAGYGYTF.

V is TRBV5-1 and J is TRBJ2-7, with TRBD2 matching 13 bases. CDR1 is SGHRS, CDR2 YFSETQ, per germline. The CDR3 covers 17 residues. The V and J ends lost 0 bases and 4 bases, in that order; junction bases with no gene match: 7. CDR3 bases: TGCGCCAGCAGCTTGGGGACTAGCGGGAGCGGGGGGTACGAGCAGTACTTC. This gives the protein CASSLGTSGSGGYEQYF.

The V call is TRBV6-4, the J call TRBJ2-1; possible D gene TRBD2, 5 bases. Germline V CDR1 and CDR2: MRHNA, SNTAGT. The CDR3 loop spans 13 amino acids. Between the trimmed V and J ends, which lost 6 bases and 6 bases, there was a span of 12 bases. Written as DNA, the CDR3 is TGTGCCAGCAGCGTGGACGGAGGCAATGAGCAGTTCTTC. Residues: CASSVDGGNEQFF.

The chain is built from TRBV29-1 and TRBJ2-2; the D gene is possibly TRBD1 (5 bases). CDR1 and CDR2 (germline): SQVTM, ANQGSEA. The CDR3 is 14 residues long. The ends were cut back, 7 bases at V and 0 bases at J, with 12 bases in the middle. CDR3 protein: CSGKTETNTGELFF. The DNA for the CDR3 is TGCAGCGGGAAGACAGAAACGAACACCGGGGAGCTGTTTTTT.

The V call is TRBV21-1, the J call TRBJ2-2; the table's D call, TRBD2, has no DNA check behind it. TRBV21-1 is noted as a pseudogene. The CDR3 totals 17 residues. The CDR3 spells CASSTKQGTNNTGELFF. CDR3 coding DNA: TGTGCCAGCAGTACTAAGCAAGGGACTAATAACACCGGGGAGCTGTTTTTT.